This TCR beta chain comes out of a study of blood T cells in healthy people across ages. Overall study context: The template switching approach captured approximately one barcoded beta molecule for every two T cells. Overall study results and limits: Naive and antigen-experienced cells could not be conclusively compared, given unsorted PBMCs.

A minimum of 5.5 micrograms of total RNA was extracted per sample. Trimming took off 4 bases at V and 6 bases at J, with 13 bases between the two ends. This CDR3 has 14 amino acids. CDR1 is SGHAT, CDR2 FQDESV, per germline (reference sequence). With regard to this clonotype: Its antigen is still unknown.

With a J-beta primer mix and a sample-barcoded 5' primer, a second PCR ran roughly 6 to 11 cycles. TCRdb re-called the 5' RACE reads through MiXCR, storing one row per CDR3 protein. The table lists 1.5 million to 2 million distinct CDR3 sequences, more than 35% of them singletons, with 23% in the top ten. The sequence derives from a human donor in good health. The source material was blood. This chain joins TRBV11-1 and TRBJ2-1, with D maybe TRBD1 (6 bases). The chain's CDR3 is CASSSATGVNEQFF. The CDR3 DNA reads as TGTGCCAGCAGCTCGGCGACAGGCGTCAATGAGCAGTTCTTC.